The T cell receptor (beta chain) under discussion was sequenced for a study of T cells after yellow fever vaccination. Study-wide results and caveats: FACS-sorted repertoires could contain abundant clonotypes contaminating from the bulk population.

In its sample, this clonotype was seen many times. Its target is not known. This CDR3 is built from 14 residues. Trimming pared 8 bases from V and 5 bases from J, leaving 13 bases between. TCRdb used MiXCR to reprocess the 5' RACE reads, holding one entry per CDR3 protein. The repertoire consists of around 310,000 distinct CDR3 sequences, with around 4% occurring once and the leading ten covering 20% to 25%. This TCR came from a man in his late teens or twenties who received the YFV17D yellow fever vaccine. The chain has TRBV12-3 or TRBV12-4 and TRBJ2-6; unclear D gene. The sample in question was PBMCs, obtained on the day of the yellow fever booster vaccination. In DNA form, the CDR3 reads TGTGCCAGCTTAGACGCACTGAGGGCCAACGTCCTGACTTTC. It translates to CASLDALRANVLTF.